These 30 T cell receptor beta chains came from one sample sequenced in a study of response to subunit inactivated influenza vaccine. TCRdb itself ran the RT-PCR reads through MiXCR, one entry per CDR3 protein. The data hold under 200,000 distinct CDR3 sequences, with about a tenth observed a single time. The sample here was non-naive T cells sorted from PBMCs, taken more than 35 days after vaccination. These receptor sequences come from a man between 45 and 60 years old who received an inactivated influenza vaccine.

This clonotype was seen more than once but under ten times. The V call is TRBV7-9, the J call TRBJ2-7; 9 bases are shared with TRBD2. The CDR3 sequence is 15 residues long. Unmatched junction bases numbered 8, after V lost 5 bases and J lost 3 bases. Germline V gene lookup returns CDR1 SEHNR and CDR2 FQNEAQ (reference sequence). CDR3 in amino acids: CASSPGLALNYEQYF. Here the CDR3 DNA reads TGTGCCAGCAGCCCGGGACTAGCCCTCAACTACGAGCAGTACTTC.

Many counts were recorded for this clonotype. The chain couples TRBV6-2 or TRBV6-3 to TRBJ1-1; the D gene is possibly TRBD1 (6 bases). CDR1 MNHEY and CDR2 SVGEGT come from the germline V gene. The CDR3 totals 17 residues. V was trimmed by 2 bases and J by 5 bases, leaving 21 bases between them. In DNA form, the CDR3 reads TGTGCCAGCAGTTACGATTACGGTCGAGGGGGATTGACTGAAGCTTTCTTT. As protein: CASSYDYGRGGLTEAFF.

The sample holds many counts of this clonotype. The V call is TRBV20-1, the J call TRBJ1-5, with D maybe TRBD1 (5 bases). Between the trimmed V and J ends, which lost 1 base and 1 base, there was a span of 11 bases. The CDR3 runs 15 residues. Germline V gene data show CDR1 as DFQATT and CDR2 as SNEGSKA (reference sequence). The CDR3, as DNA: TGCAGTGCTAGAGGACAGATGGGGAGCAATCAGCCCCAGCATTTT. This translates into CSARGQMGSNQPQHF.

As DNA, the CDR3 is TGCGCCAGCAGCGAAGAGAGGGAGCAGTACTTC. Translating gives CASSEEREQYF. This chain uses TRBV5-1 with TRBJ2-7; D remains ambiguous. Deletions cut 4 bases from V and 7 bases from J, with 9 bases between. Germline V CDR1 and CDR2: SGHRS, YFSETQ. The CDR3 has 11 amino acids.

In DNA form, the CDR3 reads TGTGCCAGTAGTATTGTTCAGGGAGGCCAGCCCCAGCATTTT. Its translation is CASSIVQGGQPQHF. The chain uses TRBV19 and TRBJ1-5; D may be TRBD1 (5 bases). CDR3 length equals 14 residues. In germline, CDR1 is LNHDA, CDR2 SQIVND (reference sequence). V was cut by 3 bases and J by 7 bases, with 13 bases left in between.

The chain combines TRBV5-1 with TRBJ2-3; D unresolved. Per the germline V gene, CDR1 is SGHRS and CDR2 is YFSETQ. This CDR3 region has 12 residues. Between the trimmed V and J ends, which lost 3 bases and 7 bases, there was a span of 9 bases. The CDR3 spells CASSSHGYTQYF. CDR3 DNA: TGCGCCAGCAGCTCACATGGATATACGCAGTATTTT.

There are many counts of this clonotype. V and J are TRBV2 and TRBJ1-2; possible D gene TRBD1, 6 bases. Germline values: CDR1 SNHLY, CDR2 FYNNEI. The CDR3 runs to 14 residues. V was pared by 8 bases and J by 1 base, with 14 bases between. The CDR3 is CASSVRQVNYGYTF. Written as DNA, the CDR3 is TGTGCCAGCTCTGTCAGACAGGTTAACTATGGCTACACCTTC.

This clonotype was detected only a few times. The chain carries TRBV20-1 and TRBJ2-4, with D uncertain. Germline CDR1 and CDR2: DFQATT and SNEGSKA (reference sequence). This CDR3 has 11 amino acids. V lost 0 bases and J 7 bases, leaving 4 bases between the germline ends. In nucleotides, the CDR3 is TGCAGTGCTAGAGACCCTAACATTCAGTACTTC. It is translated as CSARDPNIQYF.

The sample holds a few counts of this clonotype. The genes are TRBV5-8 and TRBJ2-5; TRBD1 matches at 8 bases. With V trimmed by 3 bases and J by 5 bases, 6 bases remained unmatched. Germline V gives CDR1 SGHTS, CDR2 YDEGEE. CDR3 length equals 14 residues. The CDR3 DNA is TGTGCCAGCAGCTCCAGACAGGGGACGGAGACCCAGTACTTC. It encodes CASSSRQGTETQYF.

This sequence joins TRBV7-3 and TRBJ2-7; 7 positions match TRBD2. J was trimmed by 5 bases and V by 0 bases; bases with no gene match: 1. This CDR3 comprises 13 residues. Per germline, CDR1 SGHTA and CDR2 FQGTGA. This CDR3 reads CASSLTGGNEQYF. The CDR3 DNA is TGTGCCAGCAGCTTAACGGGAGGGAACGAGCAGTACTTC.

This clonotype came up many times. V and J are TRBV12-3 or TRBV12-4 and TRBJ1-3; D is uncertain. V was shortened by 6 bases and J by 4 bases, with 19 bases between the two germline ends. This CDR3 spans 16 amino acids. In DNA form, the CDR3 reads TGTGCCAGCAGAGTAGGAGGGTTAGTGGGAGGAAACACCATATATTTT. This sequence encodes CASRVGGLVGGNTIYF.

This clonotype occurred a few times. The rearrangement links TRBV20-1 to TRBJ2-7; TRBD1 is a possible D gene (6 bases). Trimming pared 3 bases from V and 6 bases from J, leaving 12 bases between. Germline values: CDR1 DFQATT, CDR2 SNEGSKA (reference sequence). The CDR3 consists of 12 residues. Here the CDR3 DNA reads TGCAGTGCTAGCCCAGGGGCATTCGAGCAGTACTTC. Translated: CSASPGAFEQYF.

The chain's CDR3 is CASGRGLARSNEQFF. The CDR3 DNA reads TGTGCCAGCGGACGGGGACTAGCTAGAAGCAATGAGCAGTTCTTC. The rearrangement links TRBV7-2 to TRBJ2-1; TRBD2 agrees at 9 bases. Germline CDR1 and CDR2: SGHTA and FQGNSA. The CDR3 loop spans 15 amino acids. Trimming cost V 8 bases and J 6 bases; bases outside gene matches: 11.

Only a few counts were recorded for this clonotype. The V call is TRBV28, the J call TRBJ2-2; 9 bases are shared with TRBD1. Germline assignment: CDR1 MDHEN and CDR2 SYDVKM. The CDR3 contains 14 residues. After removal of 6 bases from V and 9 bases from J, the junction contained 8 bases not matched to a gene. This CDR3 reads CASRGTGRTWELFF. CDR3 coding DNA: TGTGCCAGCAGGGGGACAGGGCGTACCTGGGAGCTGTTTTTT. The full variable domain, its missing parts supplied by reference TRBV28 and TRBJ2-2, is DVKVTQSSRYLVKRTGEKVFLECVQDMDHENMFWYRQDPGLGLRLIYFSYDVKMKEKGDIPEGYSVSREKKERFSLILESASTNQTSMYLCASRGTGRTWELFFGEGSRLTVL.

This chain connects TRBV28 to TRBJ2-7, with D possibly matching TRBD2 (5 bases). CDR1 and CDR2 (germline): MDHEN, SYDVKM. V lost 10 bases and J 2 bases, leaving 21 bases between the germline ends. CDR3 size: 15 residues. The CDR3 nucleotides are TGTGCCACCCTAAGCCAGCGGTTTACGACCTACGAGCAGTACTTC. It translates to CATLSQRFTTYEQYF.

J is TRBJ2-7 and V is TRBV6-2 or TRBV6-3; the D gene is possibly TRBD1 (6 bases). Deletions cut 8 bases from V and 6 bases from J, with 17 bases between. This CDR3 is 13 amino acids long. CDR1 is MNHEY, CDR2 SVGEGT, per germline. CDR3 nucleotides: TGTGCCAGCGAGAGGGACAAAGTGAGCGAGCAGTACTTC. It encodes CASERDKVSEQYF.

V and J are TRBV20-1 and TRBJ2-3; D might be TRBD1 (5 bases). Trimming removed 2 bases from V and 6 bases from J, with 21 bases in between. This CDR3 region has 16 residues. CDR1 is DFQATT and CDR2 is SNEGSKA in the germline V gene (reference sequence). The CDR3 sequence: CSARIPAGRALDTQYF. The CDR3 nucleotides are TGCAGTGCTAGAATCCCGGCAGGGCGCGCATTGGATACGCAGTATTTT.

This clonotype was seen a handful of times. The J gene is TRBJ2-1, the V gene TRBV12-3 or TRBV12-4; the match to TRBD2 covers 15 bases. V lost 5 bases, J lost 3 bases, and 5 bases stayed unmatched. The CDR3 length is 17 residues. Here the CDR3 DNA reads TGTGCCAGCAGTGGACTAGCGGGGGGGCCTGGCTACAATGAGCAGTTCTTC. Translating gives CASSGLAGGPGYNEQFF.

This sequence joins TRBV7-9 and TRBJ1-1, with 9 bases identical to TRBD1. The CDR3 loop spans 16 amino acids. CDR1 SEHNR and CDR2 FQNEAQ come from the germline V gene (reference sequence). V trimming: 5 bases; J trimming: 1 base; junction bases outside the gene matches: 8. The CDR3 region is CASSRKGQGENTEAFF. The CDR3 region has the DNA TGTGCCAGCAGCAGAAAGGGACAGGGAGAGAACACTGAAGCTTTCTTT.

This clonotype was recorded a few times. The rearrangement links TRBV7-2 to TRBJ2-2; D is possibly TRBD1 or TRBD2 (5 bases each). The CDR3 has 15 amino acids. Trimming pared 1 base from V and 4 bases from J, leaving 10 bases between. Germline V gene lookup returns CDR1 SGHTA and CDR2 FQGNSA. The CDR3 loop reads CASSLGGVTTGELFF. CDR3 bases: TGTGCCAGCAGCTTAGGAGGGGTCACCACCGGGGAGCTGTTTTTT.

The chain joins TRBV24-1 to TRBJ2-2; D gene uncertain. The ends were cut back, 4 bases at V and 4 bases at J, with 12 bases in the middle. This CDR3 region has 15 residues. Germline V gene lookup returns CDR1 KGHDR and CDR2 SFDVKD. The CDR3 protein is CATSDRSRGTGELFF. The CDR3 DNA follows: TGTGCCACCAGTGACCGGAGTCGAGGCACCGGGGAGCTGTTTTTT.

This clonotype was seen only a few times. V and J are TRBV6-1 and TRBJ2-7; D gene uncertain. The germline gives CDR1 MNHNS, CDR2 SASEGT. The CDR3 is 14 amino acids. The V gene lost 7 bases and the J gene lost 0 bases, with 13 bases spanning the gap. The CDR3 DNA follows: TGTGCCAGCATGGTACGGGCTAGCTCCTACGAGCAGTACTTC. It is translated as CASMVRASSYEQYF.

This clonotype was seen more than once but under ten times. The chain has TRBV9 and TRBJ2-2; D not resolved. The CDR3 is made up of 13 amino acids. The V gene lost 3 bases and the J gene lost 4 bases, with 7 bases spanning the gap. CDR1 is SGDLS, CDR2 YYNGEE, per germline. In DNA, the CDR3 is TGTGCCAGCAGCGCCACCGTCACCGGGGAGCTGTTTTTT. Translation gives CASSATVTGELFF.

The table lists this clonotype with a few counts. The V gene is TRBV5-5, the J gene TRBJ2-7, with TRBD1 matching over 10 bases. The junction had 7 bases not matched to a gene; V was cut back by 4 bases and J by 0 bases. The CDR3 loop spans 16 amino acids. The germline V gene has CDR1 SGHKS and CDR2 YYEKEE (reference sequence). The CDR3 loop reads CASSSRQGAVSYEQYF. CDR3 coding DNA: TGTGCCAGCAGCAGCCGACAGGGGGCAGTCTCCTACGAGCAGTACTTC.

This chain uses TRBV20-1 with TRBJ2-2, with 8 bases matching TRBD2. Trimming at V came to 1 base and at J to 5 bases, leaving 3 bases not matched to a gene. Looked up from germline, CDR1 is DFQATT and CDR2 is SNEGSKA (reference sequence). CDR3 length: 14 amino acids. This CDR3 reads CSARGVAGTGELFF. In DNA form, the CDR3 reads TGCAGTGCTAGAGGAGTAGCGGGGACCGGGGAGCTGTTTTTT.

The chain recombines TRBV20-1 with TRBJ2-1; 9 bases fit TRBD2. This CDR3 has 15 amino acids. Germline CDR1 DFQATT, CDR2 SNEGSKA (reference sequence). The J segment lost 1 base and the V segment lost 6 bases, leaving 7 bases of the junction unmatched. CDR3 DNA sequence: TGCAGTGCCCGAGGGGCGGGGGGGTCCTACAATGAGCAGTTCTTC. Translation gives CSARGAGGSYNEQFF.

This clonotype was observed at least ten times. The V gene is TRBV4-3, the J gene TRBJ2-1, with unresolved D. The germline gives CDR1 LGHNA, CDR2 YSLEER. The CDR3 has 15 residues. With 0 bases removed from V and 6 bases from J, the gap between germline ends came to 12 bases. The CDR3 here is CASSQELWLPNEQFF. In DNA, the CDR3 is TGCGCCAGCAGCCAAGAGTTGTGGCTCCCCAATGAGCAGTTCTTC.

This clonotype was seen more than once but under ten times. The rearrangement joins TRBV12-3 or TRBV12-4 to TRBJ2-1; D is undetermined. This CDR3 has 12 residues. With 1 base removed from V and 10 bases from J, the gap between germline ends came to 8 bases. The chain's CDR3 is CASSLDIKEQFF. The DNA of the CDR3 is TGTGCCAGCAGTTTAGATATCAAAGAGCAGTTCTTC.

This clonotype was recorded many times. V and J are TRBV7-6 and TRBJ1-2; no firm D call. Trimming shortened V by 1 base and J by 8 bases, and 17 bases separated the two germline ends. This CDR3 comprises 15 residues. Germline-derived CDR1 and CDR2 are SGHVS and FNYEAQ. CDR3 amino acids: CASSLGAGALEGYTF. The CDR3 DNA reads TGTGCCAGCAGCTTAGGCGCAGGAGCTCTTGAAGGCTACACCTTC. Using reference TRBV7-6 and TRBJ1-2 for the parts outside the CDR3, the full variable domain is GAGVSQSPRYKVTKRGQDVALRCDPISGHVSLYWYRQALGQGPEFLTYFNYEAQQDKSGLPNDRFSAERPEGSISTLTIQRTEQRDSAMYRCASSLGAGALEGYTFGSGTRLTVV.

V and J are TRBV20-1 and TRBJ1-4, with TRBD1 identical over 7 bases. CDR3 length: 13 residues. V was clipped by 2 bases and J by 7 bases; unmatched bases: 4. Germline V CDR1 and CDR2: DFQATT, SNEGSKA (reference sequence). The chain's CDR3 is CSARTGVGEKLFF. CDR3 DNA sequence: TGCAGTGCTAGAACAGGGGTCGGTGAAAAACTGTTTTTT.